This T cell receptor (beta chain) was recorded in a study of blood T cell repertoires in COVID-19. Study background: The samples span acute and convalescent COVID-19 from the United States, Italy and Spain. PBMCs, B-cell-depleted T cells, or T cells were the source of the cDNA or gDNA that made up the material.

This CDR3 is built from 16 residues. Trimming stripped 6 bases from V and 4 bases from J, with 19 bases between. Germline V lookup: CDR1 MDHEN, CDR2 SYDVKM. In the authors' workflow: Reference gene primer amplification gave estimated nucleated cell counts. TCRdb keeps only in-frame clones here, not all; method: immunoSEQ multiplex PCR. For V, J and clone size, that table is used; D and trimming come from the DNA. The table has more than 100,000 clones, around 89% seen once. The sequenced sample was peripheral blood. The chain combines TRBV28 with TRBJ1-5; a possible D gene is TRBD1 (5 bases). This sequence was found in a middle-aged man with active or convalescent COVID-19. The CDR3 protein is CASRFIGQGPNQPQHF. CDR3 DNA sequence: TGTGCCAGCAGATTCATCGGCCAGGGCCCAAATCAGCCCCAGCATTTT.